These 16 T cell receptor beta chains were all obtained from the same sample, sequenced in a study of CD8 T cells in ankylosing spondylitis. TCRdb reprocessed the 5' RACE reads with MiXCR, giving one entry per CDR3 protein. The data show 200,000 to 300,000 distinct CDR3 sequences, 24% seen once. The sample comprised blood, either unsorted or a sorted T cell fraction (not recorded which). Receptors originate from a male donor with ankylosing spondylitis or in good health (not recorded which).

The sample holds many counts of this clonotype. J is TRBJ2-1 and V is TRBV7-9, with no clear D. This CDR3 is 13 amino acids long. The germline V gene has CDR1 SEHNR and CDR2 FQNEAQ (reference sequence). Deletions cut 4 bases from V and 4 bases from J, with 8 bases between. The CDR3 loop reads CASSSGRYNEQFF. CDR3 DNA sequence: TGTGCCAGCAGCTCGGGTCGGTACAATGAGCAGTTCTTC.

In this sample, this clonotype turned up many times. This chain connects TRBV20-1 to TRBJ2-5; D might be TRBD2 (5 bases). Germline CDR1 is DFQATT and CDR2 is SNEGSKA (reference sequence). Trimming removed 5 bases at V and 4 bases at J, with 14 bases between. The CDR3 totals 13 residues. The CDR3 sequence: CSAGEGLPETQYF. CDR3 nucleotides: TGCAGTGCTGGCGAGGGCCTCCCAGAGACCCAGTACTTC.

This clonotype was counted ten times or more. The chain couples TRBV20-1 to TRBJ2-3; TRBD2 matches at 8 bases. Germline CDR1 reads DFQATT; CDR2 reads SNEGSKA (reference sequence). The trim removed 1 base at V and 6 bases at J, leaving 6 bases unmatched. The CDR3 runs to 14 residues. This CDR3 is CSARVRGGGDTQYF. The CDR3 coding sequence is TGCAGTGCTAGAGTTCGGGGGGGCGGTGATACGCAGTATTTT.

This chain links TRBV29-1 with TRBJ2-7; maybe TRBD1 (5 bases). Germline-derived CDR1 and CDR2 are SQVTM and ANQGSEA. Trimming cost V 6 bases and J 6 bases, with 12 bases left between them. This CDR3 contains 11 residues. CDR3 sequence (DNA): TGCAGCGTAGGTAGGGGTGTCGAGCAGTACTTC. This gives the protein CSVGRGVEQYF.

This clonotype was detected only a few times. The chain links TRBV29-1 to TRBJ2-5, with TRBD2 matching over 7 bases. J lost 4 bases, V lost 6 bases, and 14 bases had no gene match. The CDR3 consists of 15 residues. Germline assignment: CDR1 SQVTM and CDR2 ANQGSEA. This chain's CDR3 is CSVPRPGTGGETQYF. Written as DNA, the CDR3 is TGCAGCGTACCACGACCCGGGACGGGAGGAGAGACCCAGTACTTC.

There are a few counts of this clonotype. The chain carries TRBV6-1 and TRBJ2-4; D may be TRBD1 or TRBD2 (5 bases each). The CDR3 covers 14 residues. V lost 6 bases and J lost 0, with 9 bases in between. Germline V gene lookup returns CDR1 MNHNS and CDR2 SASEGT. For the CDR3, the DNA is TGTGCCAGCAGGGCCGGGACAGCCAAAAACATTCAGTACTTC. Amino acid sequence: CASRAGTAKNIQYF.

This clonotype was observed at least ten times. The chain couples TRBV20-1 to TRBJ2-2; D is unclear. V was trimmed by 5 bases and J by 4 bases, leaving 8 bases between them. Germline V gene data show CDR1 as DFQATT and CDR2 as SNEGSKA (reference sequence). The CDR3 has 12 amino acids. The CDR3: CSAFQTTGELFF. CDR3 DNA: TGCAGTGCTTTTCAGACCACCGGGGAGCTGTTTTTT.

V is TRBV5-6 and J is TRBJ1-6, with D possibly being TRBD1 (5 bases). V lost 3 bases and J 8 bases, leaving 15 bases between the germline ends. CDR1 is SGHDT, CDR2 YYEEEE, per germline. The CDR3 covers 15 residues. The CDR3 DNA sequence: TGTGCCAGCAGCTCTTTGACAGAAATGGATTCACCCCTCCACTTT. It codes for CASSSLTEMDSPLHF.

This clonotype was seen repeatedly, ten times or more. The genes are TRBV11-2 and TRBJ2-1; D remains ambiguous. The V end was cut by 4 bases, the J end by 0 bases, with 10 bases between. This CDR3 comprises 15 residues. Germline CDR1 and CDR2: SGHAT and FQNNGV. CDR3 coding DNA: TGTGCCAGCAGCTCGACACTATACTCCTACAATGAGCAGTTCTTC. Amino acids: CASSSTLYSYNEQFF.

In this sample, this clonotype turned up many times. The chain joins TRBV28 to TRBJ1-2; perhaps TRBD1 as D (6 bases). Germline V gene lookup returns CDR1 MDHEN and CDR2 SYDVKM. There are 15 residues in the CDR3. Trimming removed 3 bases at V and 6 bases at J, with 17 bases between. The CDR3 here is CASSFDPLGGNGYTF. DNA for the CDR3: TGTGCCAGCAGTTTTGACCCTTTAGGGGGGAATGGCTACACCTTC.

The rearrangement joins TRBV20-1 to TRBJ2-1; D gene unclear. Germline lookup yields CDR1 DFQATT and CDR2 SNEGSKA (reference sequence). Trimming shortened V by 2 bases and J by 4 bases, and 9 bases separated the two germline ends. The CDR3 spans 13 residues. The CDR3 DNA sequence: TGCAGTGCTAGAAATGTATTATACAATGAGCAGTTCTTC. It translates to CSARNVLYNEQFF.

This clonotype has ten or more counts. V is TRBV29-1 and J is TRBJ2-7; tentative D call: TRBD1 (6 bases). Looked up from germline, CDR1 is SQVTM and CDR2 is ANQGSEA. Between the trimmed V and J ends, which lost 5 bases and 0 bases, there was a span of 11 bases. The CDR3 runs 13 residues. Here the CDR3 DNA reads TGCAGCGTTCTTGACAGGTTCTCCTACGAGCAGTACTTC. It translates to CSVLDRFSYEQYF.

Ten or more counts support this clonotype. The rearrangement uses TRBV5-1 and TRBJ1-6; D is perhaps TRBD1 (5 bases). Germline V gene data show CDR1 as SGHRS and CDR2 as YFSETQ. The CDR3 spans 15 residues. The germline V and J ends were trimmed by 0 bases and 8 bases, with 12 bases remaining between them. The CDR3 coding sequence is TGCGCCAGCAGCTTGGGATCAGGGACCCATTCACCCCTCCACTTT. It translates to CASSLGSGTHSPLHF.

This clonotype has a count of ten or more. The V call is TRBV4-1, the J call TRBJ2-5, with 8 positions matching TRBD2. Germline V gives CDR1 MGHRA, CDR2 YSYEKL. V was pared by 5 bases and J by 4 bases, with 3 bases of the junction left unmatched. This CDR3 is 13 amino acids long. The CDR3 sequence: CASSLGLAETQYF. The CDR3 DNA reads TGCGCCAGCAGCTTAGGACTAGCAGAGACCCAGTACTTC.

V usage is TRBV20-1 and J usage is TRBJ2-4; D is unclear. The V and J ends lost 4 bases and 0 bases respectively, with 16 bases between them. The germline gives CDR1 DFQATT, CDR2 SNEGSKA (reference sequence). This CDR3 contains 16 residues. The CDR3 bases are TGCAGTGCTATTTCAGGCTACGTCAAAGCCAAAAACATTCAGTACTTC. Translation: CSAISGYVKAKNIQYF.

The rearrangement joins TRBV6-2 or TRBV6-3 to TRBJ2-1; 8 bases are shared with TRBD2. The CDR3 is made up of 13 amino acids. The J segment lost 12 bases and the V segment lost 8 bases, leaving 12 bases of the junction unmatched. The germline CDR1 and CDR2 sequences are MNHEY and SVGEGT. The CDR3 here is CASLDGGDTPQFF. The CDR3 nucleotides read TGTGCCAGCTTAGACGGGGGGGACACGCCGCAGTTCTTC.